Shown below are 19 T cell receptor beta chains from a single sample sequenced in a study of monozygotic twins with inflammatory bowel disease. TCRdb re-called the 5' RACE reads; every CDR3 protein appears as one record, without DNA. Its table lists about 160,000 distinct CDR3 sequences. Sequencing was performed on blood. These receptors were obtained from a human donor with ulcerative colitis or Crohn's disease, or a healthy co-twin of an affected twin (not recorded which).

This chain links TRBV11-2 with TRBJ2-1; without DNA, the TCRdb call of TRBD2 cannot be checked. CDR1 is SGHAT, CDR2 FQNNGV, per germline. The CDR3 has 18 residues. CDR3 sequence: CASSLDLPSGTSYNEQFF. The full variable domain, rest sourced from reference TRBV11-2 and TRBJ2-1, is EAGVAQSPRYKIIEKRQSVAFWCNPISGHATLYWYQQILGQGPKLLIQFQNNGVVDDSQLPKDRFSAERLKGVDSTLKIQPAKLEDSAVYLCASSLDLPSGTSYNEQFFGPGTRLTVL.

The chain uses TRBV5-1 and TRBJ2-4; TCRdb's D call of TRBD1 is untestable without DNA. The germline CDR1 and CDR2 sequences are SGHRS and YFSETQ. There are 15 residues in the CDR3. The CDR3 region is CASSFDRGPKNIQYF.

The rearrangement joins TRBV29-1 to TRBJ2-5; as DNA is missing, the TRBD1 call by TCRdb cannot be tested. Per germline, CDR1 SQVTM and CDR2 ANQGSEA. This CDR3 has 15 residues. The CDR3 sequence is CSVQKGGTGGETQYF.

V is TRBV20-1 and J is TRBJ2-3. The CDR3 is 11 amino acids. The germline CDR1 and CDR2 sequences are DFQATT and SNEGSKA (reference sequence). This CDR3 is CSAGRTDTQYF.

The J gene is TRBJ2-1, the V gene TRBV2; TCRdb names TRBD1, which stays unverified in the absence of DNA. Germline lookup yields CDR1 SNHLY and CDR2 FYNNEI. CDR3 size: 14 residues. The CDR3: CASRGDRGIDEQFF.

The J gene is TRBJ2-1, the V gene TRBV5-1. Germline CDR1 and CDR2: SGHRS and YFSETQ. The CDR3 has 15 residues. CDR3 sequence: CASSLAWSSYNEQFF.

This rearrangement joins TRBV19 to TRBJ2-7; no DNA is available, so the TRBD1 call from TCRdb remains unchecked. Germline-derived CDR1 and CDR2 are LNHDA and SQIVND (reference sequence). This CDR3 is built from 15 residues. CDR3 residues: CASSASGQGASEQYF.

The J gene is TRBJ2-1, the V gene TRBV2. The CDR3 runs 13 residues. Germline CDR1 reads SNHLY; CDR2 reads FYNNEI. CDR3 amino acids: CASSKARTIEQFF.

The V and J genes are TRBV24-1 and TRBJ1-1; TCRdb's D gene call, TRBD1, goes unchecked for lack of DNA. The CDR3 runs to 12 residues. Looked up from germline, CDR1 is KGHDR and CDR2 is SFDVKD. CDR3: CATSDIGVKAFF.

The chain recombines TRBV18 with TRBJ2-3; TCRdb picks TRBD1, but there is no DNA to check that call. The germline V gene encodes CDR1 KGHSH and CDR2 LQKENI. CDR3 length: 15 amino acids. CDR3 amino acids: CASSSGQGRTDTQYF.

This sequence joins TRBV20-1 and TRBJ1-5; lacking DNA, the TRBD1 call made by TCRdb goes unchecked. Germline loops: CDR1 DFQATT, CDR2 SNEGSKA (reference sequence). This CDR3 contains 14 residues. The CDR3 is CSAPTPGRGQPQHF.

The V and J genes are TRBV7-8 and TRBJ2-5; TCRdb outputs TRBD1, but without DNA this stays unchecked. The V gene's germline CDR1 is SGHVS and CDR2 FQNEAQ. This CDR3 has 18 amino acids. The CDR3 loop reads CASSLAHGAGQGRETQYF.

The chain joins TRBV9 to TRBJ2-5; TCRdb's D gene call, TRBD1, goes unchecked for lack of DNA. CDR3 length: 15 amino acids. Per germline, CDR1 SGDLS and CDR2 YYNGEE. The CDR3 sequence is CASSKNRGHEETQYF.

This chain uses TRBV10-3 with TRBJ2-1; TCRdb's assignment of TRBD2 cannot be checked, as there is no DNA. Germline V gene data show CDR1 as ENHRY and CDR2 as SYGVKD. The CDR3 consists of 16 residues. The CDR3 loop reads CAISESTSGGADEQFF.

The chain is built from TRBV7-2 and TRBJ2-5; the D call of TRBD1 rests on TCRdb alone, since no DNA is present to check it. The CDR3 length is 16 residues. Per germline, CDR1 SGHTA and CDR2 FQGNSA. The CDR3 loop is CASSLAPGNFQETQYF.

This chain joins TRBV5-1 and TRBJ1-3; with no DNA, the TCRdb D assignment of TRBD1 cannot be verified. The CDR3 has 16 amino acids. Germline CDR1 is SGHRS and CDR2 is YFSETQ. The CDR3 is CASSLGTGGYGNTIIF.

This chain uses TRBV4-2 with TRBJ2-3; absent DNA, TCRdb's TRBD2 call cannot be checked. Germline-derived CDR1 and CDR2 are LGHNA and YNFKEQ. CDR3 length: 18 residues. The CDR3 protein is CASSLRTSGRVLGDTQYF.

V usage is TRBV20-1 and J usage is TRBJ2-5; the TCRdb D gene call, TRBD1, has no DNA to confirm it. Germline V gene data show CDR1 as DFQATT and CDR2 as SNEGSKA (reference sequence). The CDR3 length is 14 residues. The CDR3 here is CSATLGVGGETQYF.

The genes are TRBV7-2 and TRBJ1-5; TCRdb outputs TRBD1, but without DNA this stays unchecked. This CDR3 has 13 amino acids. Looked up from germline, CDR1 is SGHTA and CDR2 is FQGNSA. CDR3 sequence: CASSPPGTQPQHF.